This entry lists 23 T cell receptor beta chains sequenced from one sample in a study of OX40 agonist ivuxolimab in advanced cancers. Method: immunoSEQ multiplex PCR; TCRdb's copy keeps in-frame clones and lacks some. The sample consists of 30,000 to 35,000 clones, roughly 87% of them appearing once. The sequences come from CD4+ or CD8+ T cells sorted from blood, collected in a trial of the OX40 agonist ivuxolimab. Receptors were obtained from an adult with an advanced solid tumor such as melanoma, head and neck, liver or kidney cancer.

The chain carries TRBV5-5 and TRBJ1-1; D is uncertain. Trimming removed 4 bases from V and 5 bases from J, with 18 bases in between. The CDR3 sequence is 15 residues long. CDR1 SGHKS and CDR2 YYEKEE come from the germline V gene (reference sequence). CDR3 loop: CASSRIFLSSTEAFF. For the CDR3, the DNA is TGTGCCAGCAGCCGGATTTTCTTGTCGTCGACTGAAGCTTTCTTT.

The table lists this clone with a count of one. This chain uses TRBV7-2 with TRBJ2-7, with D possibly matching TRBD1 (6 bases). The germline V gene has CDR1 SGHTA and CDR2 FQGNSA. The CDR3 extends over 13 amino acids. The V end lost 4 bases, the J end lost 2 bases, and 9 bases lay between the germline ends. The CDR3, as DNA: TGTGCCAGCAGCTCAGGACAGACCTACGAGCAGTACTTC. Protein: CASSSGQTYEQYF.

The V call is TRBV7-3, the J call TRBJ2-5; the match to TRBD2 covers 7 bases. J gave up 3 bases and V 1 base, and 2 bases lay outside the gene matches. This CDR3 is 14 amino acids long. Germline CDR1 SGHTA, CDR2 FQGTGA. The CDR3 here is CASSLSGRKETQYF. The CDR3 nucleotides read TGTGCCAGCAGCTTAAGCGGGAGAAAAGAGACCCAGTACTTC.

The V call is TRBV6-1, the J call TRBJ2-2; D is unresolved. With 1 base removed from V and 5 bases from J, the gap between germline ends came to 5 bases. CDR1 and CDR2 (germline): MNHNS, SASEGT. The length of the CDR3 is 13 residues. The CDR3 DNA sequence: TGTGCCAGCAGTGAAGGTCAAACCGGGGAGCTGTTTTTT. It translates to CASSEGQTGELFF.

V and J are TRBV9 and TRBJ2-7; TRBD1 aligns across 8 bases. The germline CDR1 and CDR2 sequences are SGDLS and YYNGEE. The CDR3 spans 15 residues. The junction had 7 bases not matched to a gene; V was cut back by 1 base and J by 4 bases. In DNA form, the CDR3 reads TGTGCCAGCAGCGTAACGCTGGACAGGGAGTACGAGCAGTACTTC. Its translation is CASSVTLDREYEQYF.

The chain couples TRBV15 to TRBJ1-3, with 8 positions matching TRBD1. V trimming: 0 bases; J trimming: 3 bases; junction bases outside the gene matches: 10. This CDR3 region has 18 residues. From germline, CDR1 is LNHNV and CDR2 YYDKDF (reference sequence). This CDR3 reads CATSRDGARTGYGNTIYF. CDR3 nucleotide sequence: TGTGCCACCAGCAGAGATGGGGCCAGGACAGGGTATGGAAACACCATATATTTT.

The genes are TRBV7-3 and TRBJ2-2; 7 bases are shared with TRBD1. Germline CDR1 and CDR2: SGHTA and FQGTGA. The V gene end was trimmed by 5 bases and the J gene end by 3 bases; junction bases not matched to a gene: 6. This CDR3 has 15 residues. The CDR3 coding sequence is TGTGCCAGCAGCCCGGGGACAGCGTACACCGGGGAGCTGTTTTTT. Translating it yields CASSPGTAYTGELFF.

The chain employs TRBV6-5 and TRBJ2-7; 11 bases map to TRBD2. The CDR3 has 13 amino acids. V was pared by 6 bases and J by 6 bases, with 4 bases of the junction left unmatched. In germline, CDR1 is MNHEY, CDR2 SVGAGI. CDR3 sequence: CASRDLAGGEQYF. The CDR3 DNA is TGTGCCAGCAGAGACCTAGCGGGAGGCGAGCAGTACTTC.

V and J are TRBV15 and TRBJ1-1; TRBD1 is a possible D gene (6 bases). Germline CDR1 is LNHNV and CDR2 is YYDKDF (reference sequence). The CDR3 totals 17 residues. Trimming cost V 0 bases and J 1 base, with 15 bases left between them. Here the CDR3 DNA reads TGTGCCACCAGCAGAGATCCGGCCAGGGGACAGAACACTGAAGCTTTCTTT. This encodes CATSRDPARGQNTEAFF.

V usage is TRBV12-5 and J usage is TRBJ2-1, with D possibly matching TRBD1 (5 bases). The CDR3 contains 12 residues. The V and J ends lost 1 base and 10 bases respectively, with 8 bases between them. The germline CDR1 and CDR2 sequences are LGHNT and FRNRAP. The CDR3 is CASGLGRQEQFF. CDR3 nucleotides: TGTGCTAGTGGTTTGGGAAGACAGGAGCAGTTCTTC.

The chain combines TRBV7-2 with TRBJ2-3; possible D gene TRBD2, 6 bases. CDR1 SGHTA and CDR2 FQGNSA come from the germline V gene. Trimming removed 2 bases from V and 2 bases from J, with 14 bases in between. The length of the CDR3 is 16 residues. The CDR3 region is CASSLYGGPTTDTQYF. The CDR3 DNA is TGTGCCAGCAGCTTATACGGGGGTCCTACCACAGATACGCAGTATTTT.

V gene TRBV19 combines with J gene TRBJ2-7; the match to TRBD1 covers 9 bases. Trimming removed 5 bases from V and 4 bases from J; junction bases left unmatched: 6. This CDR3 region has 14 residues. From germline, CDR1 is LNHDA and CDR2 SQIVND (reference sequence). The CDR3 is CASSPGQGLYEQYF. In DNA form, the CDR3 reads TGTGCCAGTAGTCCAGGACAGGGGTTATACGAGCAGTACTTC.

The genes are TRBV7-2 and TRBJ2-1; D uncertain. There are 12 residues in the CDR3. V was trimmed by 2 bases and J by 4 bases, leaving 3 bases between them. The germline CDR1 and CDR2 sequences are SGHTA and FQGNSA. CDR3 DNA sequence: TGTGCCAGCAGCTTACTATACAATGAGCAGTTCTTC. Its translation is CASSLLYNEQFF.

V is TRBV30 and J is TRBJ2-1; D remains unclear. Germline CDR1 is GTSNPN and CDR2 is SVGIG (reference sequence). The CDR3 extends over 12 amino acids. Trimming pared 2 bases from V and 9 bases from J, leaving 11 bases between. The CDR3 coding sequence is TGTGCCTGGAGTCGTCGTATCGGTGAGCAGTTCTTC. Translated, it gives CAWSRRIGEQFF.

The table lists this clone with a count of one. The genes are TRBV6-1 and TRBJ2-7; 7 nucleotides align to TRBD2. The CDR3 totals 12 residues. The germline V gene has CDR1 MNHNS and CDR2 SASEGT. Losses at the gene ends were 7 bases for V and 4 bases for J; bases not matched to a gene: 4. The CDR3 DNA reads TGTGCCAGCAACCAAGCGGGGTACGAGCAGTACTTC. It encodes CASNQAGYEQYF.

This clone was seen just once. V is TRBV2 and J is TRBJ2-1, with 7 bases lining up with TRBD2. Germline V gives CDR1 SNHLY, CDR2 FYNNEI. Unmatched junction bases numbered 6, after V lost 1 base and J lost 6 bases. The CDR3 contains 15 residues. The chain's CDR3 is CASSEVSSGSNEQFF. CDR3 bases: TGTGCCAGCAGTGAAGTTTCTAGCGGAAGCAATGAGCAGTTCTTC.

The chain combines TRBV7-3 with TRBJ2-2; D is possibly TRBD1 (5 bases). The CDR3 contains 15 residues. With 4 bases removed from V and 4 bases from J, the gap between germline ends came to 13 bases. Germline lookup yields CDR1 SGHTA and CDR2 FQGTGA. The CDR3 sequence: CASSSTGALTGELFF. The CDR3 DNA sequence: TGTGCCAGCAGCTCCACTGGGGCCCTCACCGGGGAGCTGTTTTTT.

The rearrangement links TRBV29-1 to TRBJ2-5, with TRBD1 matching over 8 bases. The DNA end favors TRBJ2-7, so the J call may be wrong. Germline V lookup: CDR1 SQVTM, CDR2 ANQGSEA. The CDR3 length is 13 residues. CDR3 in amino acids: CSVESQGAGEQYF. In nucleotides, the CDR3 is TGCAGCGTTGAATCCCAGGGGGCGGGCGAGCAGTACTTC.

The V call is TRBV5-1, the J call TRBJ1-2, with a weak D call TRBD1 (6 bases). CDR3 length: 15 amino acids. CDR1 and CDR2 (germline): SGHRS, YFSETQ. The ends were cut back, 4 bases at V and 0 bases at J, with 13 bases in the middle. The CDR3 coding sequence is TGCGCCAGCAGCCCGTCAGGGGCAACTAACTATGGCTACACCTTC. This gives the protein CASSPSGATNYGYTF.

CDR3 nucleotide sequence: TGTGCCAGCAGCGTGGACTCCGGGACTGAAGATAATGAAAAACTGTTTTTT. It encodes CASSVDSGTEDNEKLFF. V usage is TRBV9 and J usage is TRBJ1-4; D is possibly TRBD1 (5 bases). Trimming removed 2 bases from V and 4 bases from J, with 18 bases in between. The V gene's germline CDR1 is SGDLS and CDR2 YYNGEE. This CDR3 comprises 17 residues.

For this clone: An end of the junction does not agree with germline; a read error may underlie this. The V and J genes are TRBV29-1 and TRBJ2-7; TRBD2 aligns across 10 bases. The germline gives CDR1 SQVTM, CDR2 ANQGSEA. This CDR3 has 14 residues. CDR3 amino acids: CSPMGLAGDSGQDF. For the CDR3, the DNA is TGCAGCCCCATGGGGCTAGCGGGAGACTCCGGGCAGGACTTC.

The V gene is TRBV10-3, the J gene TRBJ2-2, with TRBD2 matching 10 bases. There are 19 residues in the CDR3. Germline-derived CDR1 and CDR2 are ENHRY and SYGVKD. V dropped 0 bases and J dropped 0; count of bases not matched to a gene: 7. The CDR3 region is CAISESPASGRTNTGELFF. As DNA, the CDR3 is TGTGCCATCAGTGAGTCGCCGGCTAGCGGGAGAACGAACACCGGGGAGCTGTTTTTT.

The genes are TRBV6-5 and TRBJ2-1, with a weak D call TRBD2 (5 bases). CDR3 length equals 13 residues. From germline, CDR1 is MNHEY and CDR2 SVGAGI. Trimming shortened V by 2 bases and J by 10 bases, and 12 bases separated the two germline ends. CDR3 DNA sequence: TGTGCCAGCAGTTACCCGGGAATAGCAGAGCAGTTCTTC. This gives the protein CASSYPGIAEQFF.